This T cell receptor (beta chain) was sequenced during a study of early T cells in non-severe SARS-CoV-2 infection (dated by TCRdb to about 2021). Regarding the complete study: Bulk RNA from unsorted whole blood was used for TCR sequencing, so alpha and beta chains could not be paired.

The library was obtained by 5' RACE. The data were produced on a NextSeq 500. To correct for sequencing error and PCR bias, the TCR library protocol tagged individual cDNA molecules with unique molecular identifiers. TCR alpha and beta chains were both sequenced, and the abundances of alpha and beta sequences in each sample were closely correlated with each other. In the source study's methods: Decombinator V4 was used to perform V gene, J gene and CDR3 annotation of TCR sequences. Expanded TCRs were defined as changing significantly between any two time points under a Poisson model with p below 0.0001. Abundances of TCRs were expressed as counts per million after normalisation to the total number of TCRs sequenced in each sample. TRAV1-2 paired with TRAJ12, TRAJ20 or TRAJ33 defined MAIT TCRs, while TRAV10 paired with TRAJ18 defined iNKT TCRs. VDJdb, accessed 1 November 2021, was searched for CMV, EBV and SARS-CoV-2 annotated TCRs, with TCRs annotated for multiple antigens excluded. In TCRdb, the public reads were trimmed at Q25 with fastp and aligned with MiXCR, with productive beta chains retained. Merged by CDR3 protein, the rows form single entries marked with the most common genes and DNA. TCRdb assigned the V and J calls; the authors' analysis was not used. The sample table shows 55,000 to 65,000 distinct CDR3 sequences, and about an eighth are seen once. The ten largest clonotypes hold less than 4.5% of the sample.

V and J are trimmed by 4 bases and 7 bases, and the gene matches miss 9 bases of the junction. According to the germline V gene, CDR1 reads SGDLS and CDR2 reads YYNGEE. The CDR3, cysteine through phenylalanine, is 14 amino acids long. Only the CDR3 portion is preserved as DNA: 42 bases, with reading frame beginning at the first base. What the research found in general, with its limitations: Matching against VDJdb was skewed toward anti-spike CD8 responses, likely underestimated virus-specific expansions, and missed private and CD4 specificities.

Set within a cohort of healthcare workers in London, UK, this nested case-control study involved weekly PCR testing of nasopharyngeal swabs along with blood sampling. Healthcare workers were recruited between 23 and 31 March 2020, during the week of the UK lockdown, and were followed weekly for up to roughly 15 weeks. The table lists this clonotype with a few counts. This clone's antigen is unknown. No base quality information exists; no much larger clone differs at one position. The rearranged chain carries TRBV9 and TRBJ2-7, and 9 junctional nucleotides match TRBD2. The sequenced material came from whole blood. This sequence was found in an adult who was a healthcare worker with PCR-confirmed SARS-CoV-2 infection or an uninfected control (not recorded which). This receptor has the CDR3 CASSQSGLAGEQYF. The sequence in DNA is TGTGCCAGCAGCCAGTCGGGACTAGCAGGGGAGCAGTACTTC.